The text below deals with one T cell receptor (beta chain). These data come from a study of T cell changes during pregnancy in multiple sclerosis. Sequenced by immunoSEQ multiplex PCR; TCRdb stores in-frame clones only, minus some. The sample carries about 51,000 clones, approximately 93% recorded once. V lost 7 bases, J lost 10 bases, and 19 bases lay in between. The germline V gene encodes CDR1 LNHDA and CDR2 SQIVND (reference sequence). The CDR3 sequence is 13 residues long. The V call is TRBV19, the J call TRBJ1-1; D remains ambiguous. This receptor was identified in a female donor with multiple sclerosis, enrolled in a pregnancy study. The material sequenced was peripheral blood, taken in the second trimester of pregnancy. CDR3 sequence (DNA): TGTGCCAGTACAACTCGAGCGGGTGGTGGAGCTTTCTTT. Its translation: CASTTRAGGGAFF.